The sequence of this TCR beta chain was determined in a study of long-term antiretroviral therapy in people with HIV. Findings and limits, study-wide: Every time point showed a repertoire led by clones expanded before ART. Controls exceeded HIV repertoires in CDR3 length range.

Germline-derived CDR1 and CDR2 are SNHLY and FYNNEI. The CDR3 covers 14 residues. After removal of 5 bases from V and 4 bases from J, the junction contained 5 bases not matched to a gene. Run at survey level, the immunoSEQ assay was version v3.0. The repertoire was sequenced with immunoSEQ multiplex PCR; TCRdb's copy has only in-frame clones and lacks some. The sample has roughly 3,200 clones, roughly 90% seen once; the top ten hold about 4.7%. With respect to this clone: Its antigen remains unknown.

Each HIV-infected participant was given treatment in the United States. The sequence derives from a woman aged 45-65 years with HIV. Sequencing was performed on unsorted PBMCs, taken 0.3 years after starting antiretroviral therapy. This rearrangement joins TRBV2 to TRBJ2-5, with 9 bases aligning to TRBD1. Written as DNA, the CDR3 is TGTGCCAGCAGTACGGACAGGGGACTAGAGACCCAGTACTTC. This encodes CASSTDRGLETQYF. Supplemented by reference TRBV2 and TRBJ2-5, the full variable domain reads EPEVTQTPSHQVTQMGQEVILRCVPISNHLYFYWYRQILGQKVEFLVSFYNNEISEKSEIFDDQFSVERPDGSNFTLKIRSTKLEDSAMYFCASSTDRGLETQYFGPGTRLLVL.